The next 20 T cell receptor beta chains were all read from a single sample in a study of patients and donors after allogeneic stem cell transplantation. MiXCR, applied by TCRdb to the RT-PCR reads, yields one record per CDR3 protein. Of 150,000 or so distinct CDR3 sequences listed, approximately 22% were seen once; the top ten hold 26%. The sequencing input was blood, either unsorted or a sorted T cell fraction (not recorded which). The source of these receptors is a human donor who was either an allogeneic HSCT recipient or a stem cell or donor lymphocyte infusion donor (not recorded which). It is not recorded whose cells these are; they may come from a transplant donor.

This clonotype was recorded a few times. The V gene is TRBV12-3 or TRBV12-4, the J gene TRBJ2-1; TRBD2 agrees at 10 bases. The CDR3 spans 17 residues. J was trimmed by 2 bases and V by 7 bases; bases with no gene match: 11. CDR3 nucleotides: TGTGCCAGCACCATTGGGCCTAGCGGGAGCCCCTACAATGAGCAGTTCTTC. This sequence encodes CASTIGPSGSPYNEQFF.

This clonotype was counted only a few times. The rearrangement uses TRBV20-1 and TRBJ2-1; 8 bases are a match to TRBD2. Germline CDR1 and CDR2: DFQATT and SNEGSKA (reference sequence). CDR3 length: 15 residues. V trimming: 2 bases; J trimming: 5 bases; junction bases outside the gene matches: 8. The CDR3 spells CSARWIAGSNNEQFF. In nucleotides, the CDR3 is TGCAGTGCTAGATGGATAGCGGGAAGTAACAATGAGCAGTTCTTC.

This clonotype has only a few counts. Here the CDR3 DNA reads TGTGCCAGCAGTTCAGGACAGGGGGCATATGGCTACACCTTC. This gives the protein CASSSGQGAYGYTF. The chain recombines TRBV12-3 or TRBV12-4 with TRBJ1-2; 11 positions match TRBD1. V dropped 4 bases and J dropped 5; count of bases not matched to a gene: 3. The CDR3 contains 14 residues.

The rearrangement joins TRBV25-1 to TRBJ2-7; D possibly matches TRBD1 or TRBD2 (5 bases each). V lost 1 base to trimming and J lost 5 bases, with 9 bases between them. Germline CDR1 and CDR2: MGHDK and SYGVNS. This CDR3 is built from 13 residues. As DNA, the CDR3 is TGTGCCAGCAGTGAATGGGGACGGGACGAGCAGTACTTC. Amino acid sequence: CASSEWGRDEQYF.

CDR3 residues: CASSLDSAYGYTF. DNA of the CDR3: TGTGCCAGCAGCTTAGATTCAGCCTATGGCTACACCTTC. This sequence joins TRBV7-3 and TRBJ1-2; D remains unclear. V lost 2 bases and J 4 bases, leaving 8 bases between the germline ends. This CDR3 is 13 amino acids long. Germline V CDR1 and CDR2: SGHTA, FQGTGA.

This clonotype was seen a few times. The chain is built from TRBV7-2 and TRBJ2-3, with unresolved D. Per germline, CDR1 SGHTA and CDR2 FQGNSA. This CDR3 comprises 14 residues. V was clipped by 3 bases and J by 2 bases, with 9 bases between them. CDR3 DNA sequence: TGTGCCAGCAGCTTTTCGACCCCCACAGATACGCAGTATTTT. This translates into CASSFSTPTDTQYF.

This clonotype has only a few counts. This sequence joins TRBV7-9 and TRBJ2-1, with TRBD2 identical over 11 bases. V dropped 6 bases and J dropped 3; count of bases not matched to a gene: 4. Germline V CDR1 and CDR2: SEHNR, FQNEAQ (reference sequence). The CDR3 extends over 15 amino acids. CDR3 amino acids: CASRIGTSGYNEQFF. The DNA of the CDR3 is TGTGCCAGCAGAATCGGGACTAGCGGCTACAATGAGCAGTTCTTC.

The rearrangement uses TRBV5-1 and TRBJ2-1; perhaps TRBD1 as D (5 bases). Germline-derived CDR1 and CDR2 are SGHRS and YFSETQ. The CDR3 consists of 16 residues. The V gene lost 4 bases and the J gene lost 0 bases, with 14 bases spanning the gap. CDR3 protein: CASSHQGQSSYNEQFF. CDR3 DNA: TGCGCCAGCAGCCATCAGGGTCAGAGCTCCTACAATGAGCAGTTCTTC.

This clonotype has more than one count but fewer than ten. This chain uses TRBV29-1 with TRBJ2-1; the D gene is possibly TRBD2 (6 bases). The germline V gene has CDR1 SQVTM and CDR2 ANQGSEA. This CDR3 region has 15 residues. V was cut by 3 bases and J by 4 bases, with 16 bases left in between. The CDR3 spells CSVESSGQGYNEQFF. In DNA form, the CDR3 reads TGCAGCGTTGAGTCGAGCGGGCAGGGATACAATGAGCAGTTCTTC.

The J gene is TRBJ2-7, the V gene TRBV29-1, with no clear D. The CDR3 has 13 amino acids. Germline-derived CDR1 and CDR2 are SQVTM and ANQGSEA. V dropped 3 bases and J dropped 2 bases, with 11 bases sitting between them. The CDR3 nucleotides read TGCAGCGTTGAGACTCGATACACCTACGAGCAGTACTTC. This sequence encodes CSVETRYTYEQYF.

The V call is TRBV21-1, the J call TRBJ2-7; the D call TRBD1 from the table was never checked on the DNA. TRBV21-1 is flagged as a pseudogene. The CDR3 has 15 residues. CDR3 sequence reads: CASERGPHEEWEQYF. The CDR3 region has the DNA TGTGCCAGCGAGCGGGGGCCTCACGAAGAATGGGAGCAGTACTTC.

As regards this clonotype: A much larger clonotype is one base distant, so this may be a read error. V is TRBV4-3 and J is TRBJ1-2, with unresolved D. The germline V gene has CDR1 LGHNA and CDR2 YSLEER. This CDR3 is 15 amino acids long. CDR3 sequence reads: CASSQEPGVRGGHTF. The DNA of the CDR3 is TGCGCCAGCAGCCAAGAACCCGGGGTCCGGGGTGGCCACACCTTC.

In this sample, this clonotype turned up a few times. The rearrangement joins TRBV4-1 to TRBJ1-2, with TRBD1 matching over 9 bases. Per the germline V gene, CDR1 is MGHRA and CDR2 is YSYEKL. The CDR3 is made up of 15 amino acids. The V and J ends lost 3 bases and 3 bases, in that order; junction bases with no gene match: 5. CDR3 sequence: CASSHPTGGDYGYTF. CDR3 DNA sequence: TGCGCCAGCAGCCACCCGACAGGGGGAGACTATGGCTACACCTTC.

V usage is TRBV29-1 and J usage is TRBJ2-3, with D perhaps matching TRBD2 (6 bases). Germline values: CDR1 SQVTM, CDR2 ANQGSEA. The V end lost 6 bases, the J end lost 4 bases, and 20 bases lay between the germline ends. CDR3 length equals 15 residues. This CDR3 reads CSVGELATRADTQYF. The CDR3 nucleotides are TGCAGCGTGGGAGAACTAGCCACAAGGGCAGATACGCAGTATTTT.

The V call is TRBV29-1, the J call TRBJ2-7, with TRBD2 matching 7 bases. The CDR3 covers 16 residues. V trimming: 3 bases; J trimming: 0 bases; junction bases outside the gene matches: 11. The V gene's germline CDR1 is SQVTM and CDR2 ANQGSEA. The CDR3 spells CSVDGSASGLSYEQYF. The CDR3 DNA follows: TGCAGCGTTGACGGGTCGGCTAGCGGACTCTCCTACGAGCAGTACTTC.

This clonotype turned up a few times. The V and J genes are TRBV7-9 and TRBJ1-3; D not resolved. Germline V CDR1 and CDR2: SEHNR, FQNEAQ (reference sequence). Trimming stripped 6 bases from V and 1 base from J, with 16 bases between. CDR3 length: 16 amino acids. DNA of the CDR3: TGTGCCAGCAGACCGAGCCCGACTGGTTCTGGAAACACCATATATTTT. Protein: CASRPSPTGSGNTIYF.

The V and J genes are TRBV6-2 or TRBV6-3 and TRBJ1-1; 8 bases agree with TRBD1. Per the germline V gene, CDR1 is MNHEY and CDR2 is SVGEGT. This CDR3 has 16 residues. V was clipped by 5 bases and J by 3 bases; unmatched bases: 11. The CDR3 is CASSQKTGAHDTEAFF. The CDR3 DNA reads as TGTGCCAGCAGTCAAAAGACAGGGGCCCACGACACTGAAGCTTTCTTT.

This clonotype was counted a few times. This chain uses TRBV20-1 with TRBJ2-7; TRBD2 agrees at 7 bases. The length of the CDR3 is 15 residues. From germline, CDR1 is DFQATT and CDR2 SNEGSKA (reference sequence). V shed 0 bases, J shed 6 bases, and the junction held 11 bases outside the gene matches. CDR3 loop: CSARDFREGMIEQYF. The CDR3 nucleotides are TGCAGTGCTAGAGATTTCAGGGAGGGTATGATCGAGCAGTACTTC.

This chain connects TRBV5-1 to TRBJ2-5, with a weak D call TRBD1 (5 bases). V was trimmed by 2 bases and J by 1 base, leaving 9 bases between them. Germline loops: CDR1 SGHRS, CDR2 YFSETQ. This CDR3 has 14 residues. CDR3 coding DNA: TGCGCCAGCAGCTTATCGACAGTCCAAGAGACCCAGTACTTC. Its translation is CASSLSTVQETQYF.

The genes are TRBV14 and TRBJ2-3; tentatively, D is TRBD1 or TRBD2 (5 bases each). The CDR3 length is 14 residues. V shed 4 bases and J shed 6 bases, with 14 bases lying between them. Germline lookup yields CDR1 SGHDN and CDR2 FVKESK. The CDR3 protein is CASSLQPGADTQYF. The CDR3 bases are TGTGCCAGCAGCCTCCAACCCGGGGCCGATACGCAGTATTTT.